A single sample gave rise to the 28 T cell receptor beta chains below, sequenced in a study of cytomegalovirus exposure and HLA in healthy donors. PCR primers comprised 60 Vbeta and 13 Jbeta primers. Using immunoSEQ multiplex PCR, the repertoire was profiled, and TCRdb retains in-frame clones only, with some absent. There are some 180,000 clones in the sample; approximately 80% occur only once, and roughly 1.5% lies in the top ten. The sequencing sample was made of PBMCs. All receptors come from a man in his late teens or twenties in good health and CMV-seronegative.

This chain's CDR3 is CASSVDRARDGYTF. The CDR3 nucleotides are TGCGCCAGCAGCGTTGACAGGGCTAGAGATGGCTACACCTTC. The chain employs TRBV5-1 and TRBJ1-2; 7 bases are shared with TRBD1. V was clipped by 4 bases and J by 6 bases; unmatched bases: 9. Germline loops: CDR1 SGHRS, CDR2 YFSETQ. The length of the CDR3 is 14 residues.

The chain joins TRBV25-1 to TRBJ1-2; perhaps TRBD1 as D (6 bases). This CDR3 spans 13 amino acids. Trimming took off 3 bases at V and 5 bases at J, with 10 bases between the two ends. Looked up from germline, CDR1 is MGHDK and CDR2 is SYGVNS. CDR3 loop: CASSDSGAYGYTF. CDR3 bases: TGTGCCAGCAGTGATTCAGGGGCGTATGGCTACACCTTC.

The chain uses TRBV19 and TRBJ2-3, with 13 bases fitting TRBD2. Unmatched junction bases numbered 10, after V lost 5 bases and J lost 2 bases. The CDR3 sequence is 18 residues long. Germline CDR1 reads LNHDA; CDR2 reads SQIVND (reference sequence). This CDR3 is CASSPSRLAGGNTDTQYF. The CDR3 DNA reads TGTGCCAGTAGTCCCTCCCGACTAGCGGGGGGCAACACAGATACGCAGTATTTT.

The chain links TRBV14 to TRBJ2-7, with D unclear. The germline V gene has CDR1 SGHDN and CDR2 FVKESK. The CDR3 has 12 amino acids. V shed 1 base and J shed 7 bases, with 8 bases lying between them. CDR3 amino acids: CASSQGAREQYF. The CDR3 region has the DNA TGTGCCAGCAGCCAAGGAGCTCGTGAGCAGTACTTC.

The chain has TRBV9 and TRBJ2-2; TRBD1 is a possible D gene (5 bases). The CDR3 consists of 14 residues. The ends were cut back, 5 bases at V and 2 bases at J, with 10 bases in the middle. Germline-derived CDR1 and CDR2 are SGDLS and YYNGEE. For the CDR3, the DNA is TGTGCCAGCAGAAGGCAGGGTAACACCGGGGAGCTGTTTTTT. Protein product: CASRRQGNTGELFF. Together with reference TRBV9 and TRBJ2-2, the CDR3 gives the full variable domain: DSGVTQTPKHLITATGQRVTLRCSPRSGDLSVYWYQQSLDQGLQFLIQYYNGEERAKGNILERFSAQQFPDLHSELNLSSLELGDSALYFCASRRQGNTGELFFGEGSRLTVL.

This chain uses TRBV5-5 with TRBJ2-1; D remains ambiguous. Trimming removed 0 bases from V and 5 bases from J, with 15 bases in between. CDR1 and CDR2 from the germline V gene are SGHKS and YYEKEE (reference sequence). The CDR3 sequence is 16 residues long. This CDR3 reads CASSLAGLGRNNEQFF. DNA for the CDR3: TGTGCCAGCAGCTTGGCCGGTCTGGGCAGAAACAATGAGCAGTTCTTC.

The CDR3 here is CASSPRRGFYEQYF. Written as DNA, the CDR3 is TGTGCCAGCAGCCCCCGGCGGGGATTCTACGAGCAGTACTTC. The rearrangement uses TRBV9 and TRBJ2-7, with D maybe TRBD2 (6 bases). The CDR3 extends over 14 amino acids. V was shortened by 4 bases and J by 3 bases, with 14 bases between the two germline ends. Germline CDR1 reads SGDLS; CDR2 reads YYNGEE.

This clone appeared a few times. The chain is built from TRBV18 and TRBJ2-5; D may be TRBD1 (5 bases). Germline V gene data show CDR1 as KGHSH and CDR2 as LQKENI. Trimming left V 0 bases short and J 4 bases short, with 6 bases between. The length of the CDR3 is 13 residues. The CDR3 DNA reads as TGTGCCAGCTCACCACCCCAGGGAGAGACCCAGTACTTC. The encoded protein is CASSPPQGETQYF.

The V call is TRBV6-1, the J call TRBJ2-6, with D possibly TRBD2 on 5 matching bases. V shed 6 bases and J shed 2 bases, with 11 bases lying between them. The V gene's germline CDR1 is MNHNS and CDR2 SASEGT. The CDR3 has 15 residues. CDR3 coding DNA: TGTGCCAGCAGCCGAGCGGTGGCTGGGGCCAACGTCCTGACTTTC. Translating gives CASSRAVAGANVLTF.

The chain links TRBV6-1 to TRBJ2-7; 11 nucleotides line up with TRBD2. This CDR3 region has 14 residues. The J segment lost 3 bases and the V segment lost 7 bases, leaving 5 bases of the junction unmatched. Germline V gene sequence: CDR1 MNHNS, CDR2 SASEGT. CDR3 sequence: CASNPSGGIYEQYF. CDR3 bases: TGTGCCAGCAATCCTAGCGGGGGGATCTACGAGCAGTACTTC.

This clone was seen a few times. The rearrangement joins TRBV7-9 to TRBJ2-7; D possibly corresponds to TRBD1 (6 bases). This CDR3 contains 13 residues. V lost 5 bases and J lost 0, with 8 bases in between. The V gene's germline CDR1 is SEHNR and CDR2 FQNEAQ (reference sequence). The CDR3 DNA is TGTGCCAGCAGCGGGACACCCTCCTACGAGCAGTACTTC. Amino acid sequence: CASSGTPSYEQYF.

This clone was detected only a few times. The rearrangement links TRBV10-2 to TRBJ2-7; 10 nucleotides match TRBD1. The V and J ends lost 2 bases and 4 bases, in that order; junction bases with no gene match: 5. CDR1 is WSHSY, CDR2 SAAADI, per germline. The CDR3 runs to 15 residues. This chain's CDR3 is CASSEARDRGYEQYF. Here the CDR3 DNA reads TGCGCCAGCAGTGAGGCCCGGGACAGGGGATACGAGCAGTACTTC.

Only a few counts were recorded for this clone. The chain combines TRBV27 with TRBJ1-1, with D possibly TRBD1 on 5 matching bases. The CDR3 spans 14 residues. In germline, CDR1 is MNHEY, CDR2 SMNVEV (reference sequence). V was shortened by 5 bases and J by 1 base, with 11 bases between the two germline ends. The CDR3 DNA reads TGTGCCAGCAGTCGGGGGGTGAGGAACACTGAAGCTTTCTTT. Protein product: CASSRGVRNTEAFF.

The chain is built from TRBV19 and TRBJ2-5; tentative D call: TRBD1 (6 bases). The DNA end is a closer match to TRBJ2-7, so the J assignment may be wrong. The CDR3 sequence is 13 residues long. Germline V gene data show CDR1 as LNHDA and CDR2 as SQIVND (reference sequence). The CDR3 nucleotides read TGTGCCAGTAGTAGTGGGGGCCCCTACGAGCAGTACTTC. Its protein is CASSSGGPYEQYF.

The chain uses TRBV7-2 and TRBJ1-2; 9 bases fit TRBD1. With 0 bases clipped from V and 7 bases from J, the junction kept 6 bases outside the gene matches. The CDR3 has 15 amino acids. The germline V gene encodes CDR1 SGHTA and CDR2 FQGNSA. The CDR3 protein is CASSLAGDRVIGYTF. The CDR3 DNA is TGTGCCAGCAGCTTAGCAGGGGACAGGGTCATTGGCTACACCTTC.

The chain couples TRBV6-5 to TRBJ1-1; perhaps TRBD1 as D (5 bases). The CDR3 extends over 15 amino acids. CDR1 is MNHEY and CDR2 is SVGAGI in the germline V gene. The ends were cut back, 6 bases at V and 2 bases at J, with 16 bases in the middle. CDR3 sequence: CASSRGWGVNTEAFF. The DNA of the CDR3 is TGTGCCAGCAGCCGCGGGTGGGGGGTAAACACTGAAGCTTTCTTT.

There are a few counts of this clone. The rearrangement uses TRBV2 and TRBJ1-5; D not resolved. The CDR3 runs to 15 residues. CDR1 is SNHLY, CDR2 FYNNEI, per germline. V lost 3 bases and J 2 bases, leaving 11 bases between the germline ends. The CDR3 nucleotides read TGTGCCAGCAGTGATCAGGCAGGCCGCAATCAGCCCCAGCATTTT. It yields the protein CASSDQAGRNQPQHF.

The gene calls are TRBV4-1 and TRBJ2-7, with TRBD1 matching 7 bases. CDR1 is MGHRA and CDR2 is YSYEKL in the germline V gene. V shed 9 bases and J 0 bases; nucleotides not matched to a gene: 5. The CDR3 extends over 13 amino acids. The CDR3 loop reads CASSGTVSYEQYF. CDR3 bases: TGCGCCAGTTCGGGGACAGTCTCCTACGAGCAGTACTTC.

V gene TRBV5-1 combines with J gene TRBJ2-3; TRBD2 aligns across 9 bases. Trimming at V came to 0 bases and at J to 0 bases, leaving 5 bases not matched to a gene. Germline V gene lookup returns CDR1 SGHRS and CDR2 YFSETQ. The CDR3 length is 17 residues. The CDR3 region is CASSLASSGASTDTQYF. Here the CDR3 DNA reads TGCGCCAGCAGCTTGGCCTCTAGCGGGGCTAGCACAGATACGCAGTATTTT.

The rearrangement joins TRBV25-1 to TRBJ1-2; TRBD1 might be the D (5 bases). Germline values: CDR1 MGHDK, CDR2 SYGVNS. Trimming stripped 4 bases from V and 4 bases from J, with 10 bases between. The CDR3 is 13 amino acids. CDR3 region: CASSGGASYGYTF. CDR3 bases: TGTGCCAGCAGTGGGGGCGCGTCCTATGGCTACACCTTC.

This chain joins TRBV6-1 and TRBJ1-4; 7 positions agree with TRBD1. J lost 5 bases, V lost 5 bases, and 8 bases had no gene match. Germline CDR1 MNHNS, CDR2 SASEGT. The CDR3 loop spans 15 amino acids. DNA for the CDR3: TGTGCCAGCAGTCTTGGGGACAGATTCAATGAAAAACTGTTTTTT. Its translation: CASSLGDRFNEKLFF.

The J gene is TRBJ2-5, the V gene TRBV6-6; TRBD1 matches 7 bases. The CDR3 is made up of 13 amino acids. Germline CDR1 is MNHNY and CDR2 is SVGAGI (reference sequence). The V gene end was trimmed by 4 bases and the J gene end by 5 bases; junction bases not matched to a gene: 4. CDR3 region: CASSLTGEETQYF. The CDR3 DNA follows: TGTGCCAGCAGTTTAACAGGGGAGGAGACCCAGTACTTC.

This chain connects TRBV30 to TRBJ2-7; maybe TRBD2 (6 bases). Per the germline V gene, CDR1 is GTSNPN and CDR2 is SVGIG (reference sequence). V was cut by 1 base and J by 1 base, with 8 bases left in between. The CDR3 spans 13 residues. The CDR3 here is CAWSGRGSYEQYF. The CDR3 DNA reads as TGTGCCTGGAGTGGGCGGGGTTCCTACGAGCAGTACTTC.

The chain joins TRBV6-1 to TRBJ2-2, with 7 bases identical to TRBD1. CDR1 MNHNS and CDR2 SASEGT come from the germline V gene. V shed 6 bases and J 8 bases; nucleotides not matched to a gene: 9. The CDR3 is 14 residues long. The CDR3 DNA sequence: TGTGCCAGCAGGGGACAGCAGGGATTGGGGGAGCTGTTTTTT. It codes for CASRGQQGLGELFF.

The chain's CDR3 is CAWSQGKWVRGGYTF. The CDR3 nucleotides read TGTGCCTGGAGTCAGGGGAAATGGGTCCGTGGTGGCTACACCTTC. This chain connects TRBV30 to TRBJ1-2, with a tentative D call TRBD1 (6 bases). Germline V lookup: CDR1 GTSNPN, CDR2 SVGIG (reference sequence). Trimming took off 2 bases at V and 7 bases at J, with 20 bases between the two ends. The CDR3 is 15 residues long.

In regard to this clone: Relative to the germline gene, one junction end is altered; a read error may explain this. The gene calls are TRBV10-3 and TRBJ2-2; TRBD2 agrees at 10 bases. Germline lookup yields CDR1 ENHRY and CDR2 SYGVKD. The CDR3 is 15 amino acids. In nucleotides, the CDR3 is TGTGCCATCACTGAGGTAGCGGGAGGCACCGGGGAGCTGTTTTTT. Translation: CAITEVAGGTGELFF.

The chain links TRBV2 to TRBJ2-1; 7 bases agree with TRBD2. The trim removed 4 bases at V and 3 bases at J, leaving 6 bases unmatched. The CDR3 contains 15 residues. Germline values: CDR1 SNHLY, CDR2 FYNNEI. CDR3 in amino acids: CASSGLGTIYNEQFF. CDR3 sequence (DNA): TGTGCCAGCAGTGGCCTGGGGACTATCTACAATGAGCAGTTCTTC.

As DNA, the CDR3 is TGTGCCAGCAGTTCCCAAGCAGGGCGAGGCGGCTACACCTTC. Its translation is CASSSQAGRGGYTF. The chain carries TRBV6-5 and TRBJ1-2; maybe TRBD1 (5 bases). V lost 4 bases, J lost 8 bases, and 17 bases lay in between. Germline V CDR1 and CDR2: MNHEY, SVGAGI. This CDR3 has 14 amino acids.